This T cell receptor (beta chain) was sequenced in a study of T cells in Graves' hyperthyroidism and ophthalmopathy. Amplification of TCR beta CDR3 regions was performed using RNA transcripts as template. The study used the HTBI primer set for a first-round RT-PCR of the TCR CDR3. TCRdb passed the multiplex PCR reads through MiXCR, listing each CDR3 protein once. Of around 350,000 distinct CDR3 sequences in the sample, 15% to 20% are singletons; the top ten hold 3.7%. This clonotype was found many times. Every diagnosis used clinical symptoms, serum thyroxine and TRAb, thyroid ultrasound and orbital computed tomography. Source material for PBMCs was over 8 ml fresh peripheral blood. The sequenced sample was blood. The clonotype comes from a woman between 18 and 30 years old with Graves' hyperthyroidism.

The CDR3: CASSGIGGEQYF. The CDR3 region has the DNA TGTGCCAGCAGTGGAATAGGGGGCGAGCAGTACTTC. The chain joins TRBV28 to TRBJ2-7, with TRBD1 as a possible D gene (6 bases). This CDR3 contains 12 residues. The germline CDR1 and CDR2 sequences are MDHEN and SYDVKM. Trimming removed 5 bases at V and 6 bases at J, with 11 bases between. Supplemented by reference TRBV28 and TRBJ2-7, the full variable domain reads DVKVTQSSRYLVKRTGEKVFLECVQDMDHENMFWYRQDPGLGLRLIYFSYDVKMKEKGDIPEGYSVSREKKERFSLILESASTNQTSMYLCASSGIGGEQYFGPGTRLTVT.